Listed here are 8 T cell receptor beta chains from one sample, sequenced in a study of regulatory T cells in long-lasting Graves disease. Time point meaning: persistent/refractory GD, antithyroid drugs over 5 years with positive TRAb. The authors made the TCR library using RNA they extracted from PBMCs. Libraries of TCR beta came from iRepertoire HTBI primers plus Arm-PCR of CDR3 regions. TCRdb analysed the multiplex PCR reads with MiXCR anew, one entry per CDR3 protein. The sample records more than 300,000 distinct CDR3 sequences, 20% to 25% being singletons. The sample was peripheral blood mononuclear cells (PBMCs), taken when the disease was refractory, from a patient treated with antithyroid drugs. All receptors come from a woman between 40 and 55 years old with Graves disease.

This clonotype showed up many times. The chain links TRBV11-2 to TRBJ2-5, with unresolved D. V lost 2 bases and J 2 bases, leaving 9 bases between the germline ends. This CDR3 spans 14 amino acids. CDR1 is SGHAT, CDR2 FQNNGV, per germline. For the CDR3, the DNA is TGTGCCAGCAGCTTACACTCCAATCAAGAGACCCAGTACTTC. This translates into CASSLHSNQETQYF.

At least ten counts were recorded for this clonotype. CDR3 sequence: CASSLFEGNYEQYF. CDR3 in DNA: TGTGCCAGCAGTTTATTCGAGGGAAATTACGAGCAGTACTTC. J is TRBJ2-7 and V is TRBV12-3 or TRBV12-4, with D possibly TRBD2 on 5 matching bases. CDR3 length: 14 amino acids. The V and J ends lost 2 bases and 4 bases respectively, with 12 bases between them.

This clonotype was seen a few times. The chain recombines TRBV6-1 with TRBJ1-1; 7 bases are shared with TRBD1. The germline V gene encodes CDR1 MNHNS and CDR2 SASEGT. The CDR3 extends over 14 amino acids. V trimming: 5 bases; J trimming: 7 bases; junction bases outside the gene matches: 10. The CDR3 protein is CASSPGQLTFEAFF. In DNA form, the CDR3 reads TGTGCCAGCAGTCCGGGACAGCTTACCTTTGAAGCTTTCTTT.

This clonotype has just a few counts. Here the CDR3 reads CASSPGSKGEKLFF. Here the CDR3 DNA reads TGTGCCAGCAGTCCTGGGTCTAAGGGAGAAAAACTGTTTTTT. The rearrangement links TRBV6-1 to TRBJ1-4, with D hard to call. Germline V gives CDR1 MNHNS, CDR2 SASEGT. With 5 bases removed from V and 8 bases from J, the gap between germline ends came to 15 bases. There are 14 residues in the CDR3.

The chain joins TRBV20-1 to TRBJ2-5; D is ambiguous. The CDR3 is made up of 12 amino acids. The germline V and J ends were trimmed by 1 base and 5 bases, with 8 bases remaining between them. Germline CDR1 is DFQATT and CDR2 is SNEGSKA (reference sequence). CDR3 coding DNA: TGCAGTGCTAGAGGGCAGTTGGAGACCCAGTACTTC. It specifies CSARGQLETQYF.

This clonotype was recorded a few times. V usage is TRBV6-9 and J usage is TRBJ1-1; unclear D gene. V shed 4 bases and J shed 1 base, with 10 bases lying between them. This CDR3 is built from 14 residues. Germline loops: CDR1 MNHGY, CDR2 SVAAGI. CDR3 region: CASSLSPENTEAFF. The CDR3 coding sequence is TGTGCCAGCAGTTTGAGCCCGGAGAACACTGAAGCTTTCTTT.

This clonotype was seen at least ten times. This sequence joins TRBV6-1 and TRBJ1-4; D may be TRBD1 (5 bases). The CDR3 covers 16 residues. Germline lookup yields CDR1 MNHNS and CDR2 SASEGT. V lost 7 bases, J lost 6 bases, and 21 bases lay in between. The CDR3 bases are TGTGCCAGCACTCCAAAGGGGAGGGTCCTGGATGAAAAACTGTTTTTT. Its protein product is CASTPKGRVLDEKLFF.

This clonotype came up a few times. The CDR3 DNA sequence: TGTGCCAGCAGCAGCCGGGACAGGAAGGGAGGCGAGCAGTACTTC. This gives the protein CASSSRDRKGGEQYF. J is TRBJ2-7 and V is TRBV7-9; 8 nucleotides match TRBD1. The J segment lost 6 bases and the V segment lost 5 bases, leaving 12 bases of the junction unmatched. Germline V CDR1 and CDR2: SEHNR, FQNEAQ (reference sequence). The CDR3 has 15 residues.